The source of this T cell receptor beta chain is a study of blood T cells in healthy people across ages (dated by TCRdb to about 2015). At the level of the whole study: In model experiments, template switching captured about one uniquely barcoded TCR beta cDNA molecule for every two T cells. Age-related changes in TCR beta repertoire diversity were measured in the study by deep sequencing normalized with unique cDNA molecular identifiers. Four age groups were formed from the donors: young (average approximately 15 years), middle-aged (approximately 39), aged (62) and long-lived (roughly 88). Using the same blood draw, the study looked at two additional independent replicas of 1 million unique cDNA reads for two donors, one aged 18 to 30 and the other aged 80 or older. Broad study findings and their caveats: Because the CMV infection status of the donors was unknown, age-related changes in expanded clonotypes may potentially have been confounded. Estimates of total diversity based on one million sequenced T cells were regarded as lower bounds and as underestimates. There was a strong correlation between observed TCR beta diversity and the percentage of naive T cells measured by flow cytometry. Bulk unsorted PBMC profiling prevented conclusive comparison of naive and antigen-experienced compartments. Compared with the aged group, the long-lived group had more naive CD4+ T cells, fewer expanded clones and increased TCR diversity, suggesting age selection. As age increased, observed TCR beta diversity per million T cells dropped in a roughly linear way, and a significant reduction was already evident by age around 41.

Systemically healthy Caucasian individuals from Russia, roughly 40 in total and aged about 6 to 90 years, were included as donors. Each donor gave around 9 milliliters of peripheral blood, collected into EDTA-treated Vacutainer tubes. Ficoll-Paque density-gradient centrifugation was used to isolate PBMCs, with at least 6.5 million per sample. Trizol reagent was used to extract total RNA from the PBMCs, yielding at least 5.5 micrograms per sample. For every donor, flow cytometry on a PBMC aliquot measured the percentage of naive CD45RAhigh/CD27high T cells. This clonotype was observed a few times. It lacks a known antigen. The sample holds no much larger clone one base away, and base qualities are not on file. The method was 5' RACE. This sample was sequenced with an Illumina HiSeq 2500. A second PCR of roughly 6 to 12 cycles was run with a J-beta primer mix and a sample-barcoded 5' primer. A unique molecular identifier was introduced onto each TCR beta cDNA molecule by a template-switch 5' adaptor carrying 12 random nucleotides. Each sample yielded at least 2.5 million CDR3-containing paired-end reads. The Mint cDNA synthesis kit, primed by a TRBC-specific oligonucleotide, was used to synthesize first-strand cDNA from all RNA. Following uracil-DNA glycosylase treatment, all cDNA underwent a first 18-cycle PCR with the universal primers M1SS and BC2_uni_R. In the authors' own workflow: Each sample was normalized by randomly selecting 1 million high-quality reads, each carrying a distinct molecular identifier. Reads with shared molecular identifiers were discarded instead of being binned into consensus sequences. MiTCR, set to a Q25 quality threshold and the strictest error-elimination algorithm, was used for CDR3 identification, clonotype clustering and error correction. A nonparametric unseen species model with Euler transformation was used to estimate lower-bound total TCR beta diversity. The raw public reads went through TCRdb reprocessing: fastp at Q25, MiXCR clone calling, in-frame beta chains kept. Under each unique CDR3 protein, matching rows form one entry showing the most common genes and DNA. The V and J calls were not made by the authors but by TCRdb's processing. This sample is represented by roughly 560,000 distinct CDR3 sequences; more than 20% of them were singletons. In total, the top ten clones hold around 10% of the sample.

These data are also associated with another study on T cells of mothers and their children. The second study reports: Donors were nine systemically healthy Caucasian individuals: three mothers and their six children. cDNA synthesis used all of the extracted RNA, with roughly 1.5 ug of RNA in each 15 ul reaction. In the second PCR, the M1S primer added sample barcodes and 2-4 random nucleotides. Each mother yielded over 9 million TCR beta CDR3 reads and each child 3 million to 3.5 million reads. Thymic selection shapes the output of TCR recombination in a similar way in related and unrelated pairs, and inherited differences have a minor effect. Normalized repertoire overlap in related mother-child pairs was always slightly higher than in unrelated mother-child pairs, but the difference was never significant. No persistent microchimeric T cell clones were found, with a detection sensitivity of roughly 92 clones per million clonotypes. To look for features that set related mother-child pairs apart from unrelated individuals, the researchers ran deep NGS to compare the TCR beta repertoires of mothers and children. The mean age was roughly 36 +/- 4 years for the mothers and about 12 +/- 4 years for the children. Libraries were sequenced on Illumina HiSeq 2000 with 100+100 nt paired-end reads after adapter ligation with NEBNext reagents. To prevent cross-contamination, the mother and child libraries were prepared a month apart and were sequenced in separate runs. Each donor had between about 500,000 and 2,100,000 distinct TCR beta clonotypes identified. Naive TCR beta clonotypes were estimated from low-frequency clonotypes matched to each donor's FACS-determined naive share, without sorting.

The sample consisted of blood. This TCR was recovered from a boy aged 5 to 17 in good health.

The CDR3 amino acid sequence is: CSARPQRYEQYF. The sequence in DNA is TGCAGTGCTAGACCCCAGCGTTACGAGCAGTACTTC. The chain uses TRBV20-1 and TRBJ2-7; confidence is insufficient to name the D gene. Trimming takes 2 bases from V and 4 bases from J, and the germline ends sit 9 bases apart. Counted from cysteine to phenylalanine, this CDR3 has 12 amino acids. The CDR3 DNA has 36 bases and is translated from base 1. The germline V gene (reference sequence) supplies CDR1 DFQATT and CDR2 SNEGSKA.